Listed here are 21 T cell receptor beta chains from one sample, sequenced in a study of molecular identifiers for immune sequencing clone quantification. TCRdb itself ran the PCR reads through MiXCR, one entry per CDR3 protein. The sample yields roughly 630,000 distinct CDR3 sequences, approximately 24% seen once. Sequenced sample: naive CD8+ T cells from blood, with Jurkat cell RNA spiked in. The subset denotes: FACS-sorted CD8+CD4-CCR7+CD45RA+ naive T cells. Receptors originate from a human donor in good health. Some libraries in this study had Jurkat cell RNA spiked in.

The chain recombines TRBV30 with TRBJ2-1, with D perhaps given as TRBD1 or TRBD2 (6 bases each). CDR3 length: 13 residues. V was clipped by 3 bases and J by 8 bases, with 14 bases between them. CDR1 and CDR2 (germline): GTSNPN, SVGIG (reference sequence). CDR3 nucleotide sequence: TGTGCCTGGAGACCGGGGGCCATGGATGAGCAGTTCTTC. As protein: CAWRPGAMDEQFF.

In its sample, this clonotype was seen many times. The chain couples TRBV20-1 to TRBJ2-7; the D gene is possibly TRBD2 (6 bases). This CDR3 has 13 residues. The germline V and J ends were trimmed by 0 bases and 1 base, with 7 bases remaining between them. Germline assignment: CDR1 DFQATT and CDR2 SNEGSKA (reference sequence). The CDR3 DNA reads TGCAGTGCTAGAGATAGCGGTTCCTACGAGCAGTACTTC. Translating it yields CSARDSGSYEQYF.

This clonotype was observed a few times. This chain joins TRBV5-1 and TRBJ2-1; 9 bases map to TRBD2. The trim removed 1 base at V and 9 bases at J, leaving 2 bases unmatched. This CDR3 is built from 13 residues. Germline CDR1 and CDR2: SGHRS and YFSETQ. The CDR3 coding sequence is TGCGCCAGCAGCTTGTGGCGGGGGGGTGAGCAGTTCTTC. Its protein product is CASSLWRGGEQFF.

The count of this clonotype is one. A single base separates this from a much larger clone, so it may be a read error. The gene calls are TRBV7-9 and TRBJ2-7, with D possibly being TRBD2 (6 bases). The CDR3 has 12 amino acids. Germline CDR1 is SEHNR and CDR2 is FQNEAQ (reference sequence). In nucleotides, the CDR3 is TGTACCAGCAGCGGGTTGGTCTACGAGCAGTACTTC. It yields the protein CTSSGLVYEQYF.

The CDR3 DNA reads TGCAGTGCTAGAGGCCTAGTTGACAGCTCCTACGAGCAGTACTTC. It is translated as CSARGLVDSSYEQYF. This sequence joins TRBV20-1 and TRBJ2-7; D may be TRBD1 (5 bases). The V gene lost 1 base and the J gene lost 0 bases, with 13 bases spanning the gap. The CDR3 length is 15 residues. The germline gives CDR1 DFQATT, CDR2 SNEGSKA (reference sequence).

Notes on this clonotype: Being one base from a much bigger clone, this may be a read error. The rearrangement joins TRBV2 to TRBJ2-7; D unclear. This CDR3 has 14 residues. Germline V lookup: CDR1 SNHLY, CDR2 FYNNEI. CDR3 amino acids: CANSESPASYEQYF. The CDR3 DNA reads TGTGCCAACAGTGAAAGTCCCGCGTCCTACGAGCAGTACTTC.

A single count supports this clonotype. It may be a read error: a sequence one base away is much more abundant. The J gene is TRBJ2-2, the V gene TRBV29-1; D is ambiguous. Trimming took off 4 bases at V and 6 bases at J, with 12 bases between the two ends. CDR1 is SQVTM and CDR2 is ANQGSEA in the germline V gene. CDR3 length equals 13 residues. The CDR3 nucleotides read TGCAGCGTTGGGTCAGCCAACGCCGGGGAGCTGTTTTTT. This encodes CSVGSANAGELFF.

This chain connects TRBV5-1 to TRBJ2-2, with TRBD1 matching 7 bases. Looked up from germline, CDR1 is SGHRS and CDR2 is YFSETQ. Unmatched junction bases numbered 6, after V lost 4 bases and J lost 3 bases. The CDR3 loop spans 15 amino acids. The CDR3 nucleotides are TGCGCCAGCAGCCTAGGGGACAGCTACACCGGGGAGCTGTTTTTT. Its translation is CASSLGDSYTGELFF.

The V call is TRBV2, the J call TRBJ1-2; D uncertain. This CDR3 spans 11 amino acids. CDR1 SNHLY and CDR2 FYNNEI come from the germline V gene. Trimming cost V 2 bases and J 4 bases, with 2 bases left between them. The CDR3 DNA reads TGTGCCAGCAGTGAAAGCTATGGCTACACCTTC. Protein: CASSESYGYTF.

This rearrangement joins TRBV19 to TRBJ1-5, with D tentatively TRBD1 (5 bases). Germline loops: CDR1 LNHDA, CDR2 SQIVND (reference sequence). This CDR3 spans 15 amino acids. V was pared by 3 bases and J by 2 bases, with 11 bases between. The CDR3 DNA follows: TGTGCCAGTAGTATGAGCGGGGGTGGCAATCAGCCCCAGCATTTT. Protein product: CASSMSGGGNQPQHF.

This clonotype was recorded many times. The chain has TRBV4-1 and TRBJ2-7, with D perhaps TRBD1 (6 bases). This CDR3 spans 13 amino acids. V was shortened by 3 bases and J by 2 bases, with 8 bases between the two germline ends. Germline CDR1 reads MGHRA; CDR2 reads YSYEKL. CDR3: CASSQTGTYEQYF. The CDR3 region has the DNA TGCGCCAGCAGCCAGACAGGCACCTACGAGCAGTACTTC.

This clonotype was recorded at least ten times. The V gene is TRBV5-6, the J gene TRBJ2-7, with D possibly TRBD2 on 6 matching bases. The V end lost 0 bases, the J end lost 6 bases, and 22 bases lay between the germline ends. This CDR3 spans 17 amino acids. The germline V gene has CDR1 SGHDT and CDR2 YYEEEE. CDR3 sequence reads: CASSLGGGWEVTTEQYF. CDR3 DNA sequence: TGTGCCAGCAGCTTGGGCGGTGGGTGGGAGGTGACGACCGAGCAGTACTTC.

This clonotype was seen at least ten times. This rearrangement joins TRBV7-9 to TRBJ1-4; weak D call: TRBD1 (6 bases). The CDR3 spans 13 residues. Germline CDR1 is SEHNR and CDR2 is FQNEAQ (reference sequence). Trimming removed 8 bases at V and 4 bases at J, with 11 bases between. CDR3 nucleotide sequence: TGTGCCAGCTTGGACAGCCTTAATGAAAAACTGTTTTTT. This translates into CASLDSLNEKLFF.

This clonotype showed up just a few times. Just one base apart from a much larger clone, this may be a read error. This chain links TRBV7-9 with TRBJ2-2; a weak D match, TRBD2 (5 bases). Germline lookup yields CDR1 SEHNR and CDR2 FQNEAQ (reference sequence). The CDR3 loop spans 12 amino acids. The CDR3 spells CASSFNSGELCF. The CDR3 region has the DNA TGTGCCAGCAGCTTCAACTCCGGGGAGCTGTGTTTT.

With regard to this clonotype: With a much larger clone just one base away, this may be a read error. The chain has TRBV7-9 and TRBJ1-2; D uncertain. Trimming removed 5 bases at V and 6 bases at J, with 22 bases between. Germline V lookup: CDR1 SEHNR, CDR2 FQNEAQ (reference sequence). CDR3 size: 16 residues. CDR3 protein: CASSPLGSVSTHGYTF. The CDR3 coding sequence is TGTGCCAGCAGCCCATTAGGAAGCGTCAGCACCCATGGCTACACCTTC.

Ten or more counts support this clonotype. The CDR3 loop is CASSLLLARTDTQYF. CDR3 nucleotides: TGTGCCAGCAGTTTATTGCTAGCCCGCACAGATACGCAGTATTTT. The V and J genes are TRBV27 and TRBJ2-3, with a possible D match to TRBD2 (5 bases). Per germline, CDR1 MNHEY and CDR2 SMNVEV (reference sequence). The V end lost 1 base, the J end lost 1 base, and 9 bases lay between the germline ends. The CDR3 length is 15 residues.

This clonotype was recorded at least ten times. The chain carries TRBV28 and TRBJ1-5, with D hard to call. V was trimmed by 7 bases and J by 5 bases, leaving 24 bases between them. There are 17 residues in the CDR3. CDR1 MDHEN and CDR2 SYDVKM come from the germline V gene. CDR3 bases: TGTGCCAGCATTAAATCCGGGCCCTCATTAACCTATCAGCCCCAGCATTTT. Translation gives CASIKSGPSLTYQPQHF.

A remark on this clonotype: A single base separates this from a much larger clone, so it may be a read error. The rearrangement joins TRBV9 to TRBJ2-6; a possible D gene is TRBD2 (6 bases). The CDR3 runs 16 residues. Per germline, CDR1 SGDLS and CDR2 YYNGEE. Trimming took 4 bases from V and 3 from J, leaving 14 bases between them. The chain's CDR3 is CASSPLAGIGANVLTF. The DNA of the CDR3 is TGTGCCAGCAGCCCCCTCGCGGGGATTGGGGCCAACGTCCTGACTTTC.

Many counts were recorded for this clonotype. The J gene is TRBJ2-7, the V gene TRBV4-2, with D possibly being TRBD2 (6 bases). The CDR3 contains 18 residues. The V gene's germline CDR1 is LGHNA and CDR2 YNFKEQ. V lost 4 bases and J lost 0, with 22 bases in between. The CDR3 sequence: CASSPPITGTLSSYEQYF. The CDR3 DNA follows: TGTGCCAGCAGCCCCCCAATTACCGGGACTTTAAGCTCCTACGAGCAGTACTTC.

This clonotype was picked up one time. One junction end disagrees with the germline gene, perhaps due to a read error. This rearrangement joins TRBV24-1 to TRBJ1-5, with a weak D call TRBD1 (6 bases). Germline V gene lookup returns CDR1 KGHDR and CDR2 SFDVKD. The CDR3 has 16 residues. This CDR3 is CASSDSRTDSNQPQHF. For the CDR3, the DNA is TGTGCCTCCAGTGATTCACGGACAGATTCCAATCAGCCCCAGCATTTT.

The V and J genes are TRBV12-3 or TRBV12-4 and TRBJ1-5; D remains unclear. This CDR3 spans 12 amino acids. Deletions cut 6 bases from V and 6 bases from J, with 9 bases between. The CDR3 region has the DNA TGTGCCAGCAGGACGCTGGGTCAGCCCCAGCATTTT. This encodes CASRTLGQPQHF.